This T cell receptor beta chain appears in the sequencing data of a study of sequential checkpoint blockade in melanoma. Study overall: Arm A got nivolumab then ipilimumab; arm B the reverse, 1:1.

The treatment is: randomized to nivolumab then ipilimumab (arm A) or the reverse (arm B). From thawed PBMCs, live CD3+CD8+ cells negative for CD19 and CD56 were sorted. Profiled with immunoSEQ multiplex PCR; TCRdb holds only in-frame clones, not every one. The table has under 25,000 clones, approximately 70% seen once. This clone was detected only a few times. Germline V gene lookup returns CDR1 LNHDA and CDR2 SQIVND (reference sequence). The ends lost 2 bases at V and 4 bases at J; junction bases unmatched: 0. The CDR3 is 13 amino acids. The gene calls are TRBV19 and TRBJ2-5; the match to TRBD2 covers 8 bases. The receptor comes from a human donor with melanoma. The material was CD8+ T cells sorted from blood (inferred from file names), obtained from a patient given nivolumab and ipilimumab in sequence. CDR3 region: CASSILAGETQYF. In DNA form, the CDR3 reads TGTGCCAGTAGTATACTAGCGGGAGAGACCCAGTACTTC.